This T cell receptor (beta chain) was sequenced in a study of shared clonotypes between healthy human individuals. Negatively enriched CD4+ T cells were divided by CD45RA into naive and memory. The CDR3 covers 14 residues. Germline V gene data show CDR1 as SGHRS and CDR2 as YFSETQ. This table comes from immunoSEQ multiplex PCR, and its TCRdb copy is limited to in-frame clones, with some not included. Seen here are 2 million to 2.5 million clones, 85% to 95% observed once, and the top ten hold approximately 0.41%. With regard to this clone: Its antigen remains unidentified. One end of the junction does not line up with germline, which may come from a read error.

Study-level findings and limits: Relative to their counterparts shared across all four donors, non-shared clonotypes exhibited diminished generation probabilities. Donors were few, which limited the genetic and exposure-history diversity represented. Naive CD4 clonotypes overlapped across a handful of donors at approximately 5.5%.

The chain carries TRBV5-1 and TRBJ2-7, with 7 bases aligning to TRBD1. This TCR came from a man aged 18 to 30 in good health. Some clones in this sample may be carry-over from other donors' samples. Sequenced material: naive CD4+ T cells from PBMCs. Subset of the sample: CD45RA+ positively selected. CDR3 loop: CASSLEGASNEQYF. In nucleotides, the CDR3 is TGCGCCAGCAGCCTAGAGGGGGCCTCCAACGAGCAGTACTTC.